These 29 T cell receptor beta chains were sequenced from one sample in a study of sequential checkpoint blockade in melanoma. Produced via immunoSEQ multiplex PCR; TCRdb's table is partial and in-frame only. The sample contains roughly 20,000 clones, around 30% of which appear only once. Stated treatment: randomized to nivolumab then ipilimumab (arm A) or the reverse (arm B). This specimen was tumor tissue (inferred from file names), taken from a patient given nivolumab and ipilimumab in sequence. These receptors were taken from a human donor with melanoma.

The chain employs TRBV30 and TRBJ1-2; D not certain. Deletions cut 0 bases from V and 8 bases from J, with 13 bases between. Germline V gene sequence: CDR1 GTSNPN, CDR2 SVGIG (reference sequence). The CDR3 is made up of 13 amino acids. The CDR3 bases are TGTGCCTGGAGTGTGAGACTAGTACTAGGCTACACCTTC. Translating gives CAWSVRLVLGYTF.

This rearrangement joins TRBV6-8 to TRBJ2-2; D not certain. Germline V gene lookup returns CDR1 MNHGY and CDR2 SAAAGT. Trimming took 5 bases from V and 5 from J, leaving 18 bases between them. This CDR3 contains 16 residues. Here the CDR3 reads CASSNGRNRGTGELFF. Written as DNA, the CDR3 is TGTGCCAGCAGTAACGGACGGAACCGTGGGACCGGGGAGCTGTTTTTT.

This clone was observed a few times. This rearrangement joins TRBV6-8 to TRBJ2-1, with 12 bases identical to TRBD2. The V and J ends lost 3 bases and 9 bases, in that order; junction bases with no gene match: 6. The V gene's germline CDR1 is MNHGY and CDR2 SAAAGT. The CDR3 covers 15 residues. The CDR3 here is CASSYGGLAGLEQFF. The CDR3 coding sequence is TGTGCCAGCAGTTATGGTGGACTAGCGGGACTTGAGCAGTTCTTC.

This clone was seen more than once but under ten times. The genes are TRBV28 and TRBJ2-7; TRBD2 matches at 11 bases. The CDR3 extends over 14 amino acids. The junction had 1 base not matched to a gene; V was cut back by 2 bases and J by 4 bases. CDR1 MDHEN and CDR2 SYDVKM come from the germline V gene. This CDR3 is CASSLTSGSYEQYF. CDR3 coding DNA: TGTGCCAGCAGTTTAACTAGCGGGAGTTACGAGCAGTACTTC.

V and J are TRBV11-3 and TRBJ1-1; D is uncertain. V lost 2 bases to trimming and J lost 0 bases, with 10 bases between them. Germline values: CDR1 SGHNT, CDR2 YENEEA. The CDR3 runs to 15 residues. CDR3 in amino acids: CASSLKREMNTEAFF. The CDR3 DNA follows: TGTGCCAGCAGCTTAAAGAGGGAGATGAACACTGAAGCTTTCTTT.

J is TRBJ2-7 and V is TRBV6-8; the D call may be TRBD1 or TRBD2 (6 bases each). The CDR3 length is 15 residues. Trimming stripped 2 bases from V and 4 bases from J, with 15 bases between. CDR1 and CDR2 from the germline V gene are MNHGY and SAAAGT. For the CDR3, the DNA is TGTGCCAGCAGTTACATGGGGGGCGCGAGGTACGAGCAGTACTTC. Translation gives CASSYMGGARYEQYF.

This clone has just a few counts. The rearrangement links TRBV6-8 to TRBJ2-7, with D perhaps TRBD2 (5 bases). Germline V gene sequence: CDR1 MNHGY, CDR2 SAAAGT. V was clipped by 7 bases and J by 4 bases, with 17 bases between them. This CDR3 has 14 amino acids. CDR3: CASTASGGSYEQYF. The CDR3 DNA reads TGTGCCAGCACGGCGAGCGGCGGTTCGTACGAGCAGTACTTC.

This sequence joins TRBV19 and TRBJ2-3; the D is unclear. Germline V gene data show CDR1 as LNHDA and CDR2 as SQIVND (reference sequence). The CDR3 spans 14 residues. V gave up 1 base and J gave up 2 bases, with 7 bases separating them. The CDR3 DNA reads as TGTGCCAGTAGTATAGGCCCCCTCACAGATACGCAGTATTTT. Its translation is CASSIGPLTDTQYF.

In this sample, this clone turned up a few times. The chain uses TRBV5-1 and TRBJ1-4; 9 bases line up with TRBD1. Germline trimming cut 0 bases from V and 8 bases from J; bases unmatched to any gene: 8. Germline assignment: CDR1 SGHRS and CDR2 YFSETQ. The CDR3 runs 16 residues. The CDR3 sequence is CASSLGFIGTGEKLFF. The CDR3 DNA follows: TGCGCCAGCAGCTTGGGATTTATCGGGACAGGGGAAAAACTGTTTTTT.

This clone was found a few times. V gene TRBV28 combines with J gene TRBJ2-7; D is unresolved. V lost 5 bases, J lost 3 bases, and 14 bases lay in between. Germline loops: CDR1 MDHEN, CDR2 SYDVKM. There are 14 residues in the CDR3. The CDR3 reads CASSRLAEVYEQYF. As DNA, the CDR3 is TGTGCCAGCAGTCGGTTAGCAGAAGTCTACGAGCAGTACTTC.

This clone appeared many times. This rearrangement joins TRBV6-8 to TRBJ2-7; 7 bases map to TRBD2. Germline V lookup: CDR1 MNHGY, CDR2 SAAAGT. This CDR3 comprises 15 residues. The V gene end was trimmed by 7 bases and the J gene end by 0 bases; junction bases not matched to a gene: 9. CDR3 amino acids: CASTQAGTNSYEQYF. The CDR3 DNA follows: TGTGCCAGCACCCAAGCCGGGACTAACTCCTACGAGCAGTACTTC.

The chain joins TRBV6-8 to TRBJ2-7; D not resolved. The germline V and J ends were trimmed by 6 bases and 4 bases, with 13 bases remaining between them. This CDR3 is built from 13 residues. Germline V gives CDR1 MNHGY, CDR2 SAAAGT. The CDR3 DNA follows: TGTGCCAGCAGAAAACGTTTAGAGTACGAGCAGTACTTC. Translation gives CASRKRLEYEQYF.

V and J are TRBV29-1 and TRBJ2-1; TRBD2 matches at 10 bases. The CDR3 has 13 residues. From germline, CDR1 is SQVTM and CDR2 ANQGSEA. With 6 bases clipped from V and 4 bases from J, the junction kept 3 bases outside the gene matches. CDR3 protein: CSVGTSAYNEQFF. As DNA, the CDR3 is TGCAGCGTAGGGACTAGCGCGTACAATGAGCAGTTCTTC.

A word on this clone: The junction departs from the called germline gene at one end, perhaps through a read error. V gene TRBV6-8 combines with J gene TRBJ1-2; a possible D gene is TRBD1 (6 bases). This CDR3 is built from 13 residues. Per germline, CDR1 MNHGY and CDR2 SAAAGT. CDR3 in amino acids: CAISRTGPYGYTF. CDR3 in DNA: TGTGCCATCAGTCGAACAGGGCCATATGGCTACACCTTC.

This clone was observed a handful of times. This chain links TRBV27 with TRBJ2-3; no firm D call. The length of the CDR3 is 14 residues. The germline gives CDR1 MNHEY, CDR2 SMNVEV (reference sequence). Trimming pared 3 bases from V and 3 bases from J, leaving 10 bases between. CDR3 nucleotide sequence: TGTGCCAGCAGTTTGGGGTGGGGAACAGATACGCAGTATTTT. It encodes CASSLGWGTDTQYF.

J is TRBJ1-1 and V is TRBV4-1; 7 positions match TRBD1. The trim removed 1 base at V and 7 bases at J, leaving 3 bases unmatched. This CDR3 is 13 amino acids long. Germline V lookup: CDR1 MGHRA, CDR2 YSYEKL. CDR3 DNA sequence: TGCGCCAGCAGCCAAGGCAGGGGGGGTGAAGCTTTCTTT. It codes for CASSQGRGGEAFF.

The CDR3 loop reads CASSLSEGNTIYF. The CDR3 region has the DNA TGTGCCAGCTCACTCTCCGAGGGAAACACCATATATTTT. The genes are TRBV18 and TRBJ1-3, with D hard to call. Deletions cut 4 bases from V and 4 bases from J, with 8 bases between. The CDR3 is 13 amino acids. CDR1 and CDR2 from the germline V gene are KGHSH and LQKENI.

This clone was found a few times. This chain links TRBV6-8 with TRBJ2-1; 7 bases match TRBD1. The CDR3 loop spans 15 amino acids. V trimming: 5 bases; J trimming: 3 bases; junction bases outside the gene matches: 7. Per germline, CDR1 MNHGY and CDR2 SAAAGT. CDR3 region: CASSQQGPNYNEQFF. The CDR3 nucleotides read TGTGCCAGCAGTCAACAGGGGCCAAACTACAATGAGCAGTTCTTC.

The chain links TRBV15 to TRBJ2-2; D is unclear. Germline lookup yields CDR1 LNHNV and CDR2 YYDKDF (reference sequence). V lost 5 bases and J 0 bases, leaving 10 bases between the germline ends. The CDR3 sequence is 15 residues long. The CDR3 loop is CATSSVISNTGELFF. The DNA of the CDR3 is TGTGCCACCAGCTCTGTGATTTCGAACACCGGGGAGCTGTTTTTT.

This clone came up a few times. This chain links TRBV28 with TRBJ2-1; maybe TRBD2 (6 bases). The CDR3 runs to 13 residues. Trimming removed 6 bases from V and 4 bases from J, with 10 bases in between. The germline V gene encodes CDR1 MDHEN and CDR2 SYDVKM. CDR3 in amino acids: CASRKTSYNEQFF. The CDR3 nucleotides read TGTGCCAGCAGGAAGACTAGTTACAATGAGCAGTTCTTC.

This clone was counted between two and nine times. V gene TRBV11-3 combines with J gene TRBJ2-2, with TRBD1 matching over 9 bases. Germline trimming cut 6 bases from V and 5 bases from J; bases unmatched to any gene: 7. CDR1 is SGHNT and CDR2 is YENEEA in the germline V gene. The CDR3 spans 15 residues. CDR3 loop: CASSTGTGITGELFF. CDR3 bases: TGTGCCAGCAGTACCGGGACAGGGATTACCGGGGAGCTGTTTTTT.

This clone occurred a few times. The chain has TRBV4-1 and TRBJ2-7; 7 nucleotides align to TRBD1. This CDR3 spans 14 amino acids. Germline CDR1 and CDR2: MGHRA and YSYEKL. V gave up 1 base and J gave up 3 bases; unmatched junction bases: 3. CDR3 amino acids: CASSQGDSYYEQYF. The CDR3 coding sequence is TGCGCCAGCAGCCAAGGGGACAGCTACTACGAGCAGTACTTC.

A few counts support this clone. The chain joins TRBV27 to TRBJ1-5; no definite D call. Trimming left V 0 bases short and J 8 bases short, with 8 bases between. Germline V gene lookup returns CDR1 MNHEY and CDR2 SMNVEV (reference sequence). This CDR3 spans 13 amino acids. In nucleotides, the CDR3 is TGTGCCAGCAGTTTATCCCCCGGGAAGCCCCAGCATTTT. It yields the protein CASSLSPGKPQHF.

This clone has a handful of counts. The rearrangement uses TRBV18 and TRBJ2-3, with 8 positions matching TRBD1. CDR1 KGHSH and CDR2 LQKENI come from the germline V gene. The J segment lost 0 bases and the V segment lost 3 bases, leaving 2 bases of the junction unmatched. The CDR3 consists of 15 residues. The CDR3 nucleotides are TGTGCCAGCTCACCCCGGGACAGGAGCACAGATACGCAGTATTTT. It codes for CASSPRDRSTDTQYF.

The rearrangement links TRBV19 to TRBJ1-2, with D perhaps TRBD1 (6 bases). The CDR3 sequence is 14 residues long. V was shortened by 7 bases and J by 5 bases, with 17 bases between the two germline ends. Germline V CDR1 and CDR2: LNHDA, SQIVND (reference sequence). The CDR3 loop reads CASTAGAGAYGYTF. CDR3 DNA sequence: TGTGCCAGTACGGCTGGGGCAGGGGCTTATGGCTACACCTTC.

This clone occurred a few times. The chain is built from TRBV28 and TRBJ2-5; D is undetermined. Germline assignment: CDR1 MDHEN and CDR2 SYDVKM. V gave up 4 bases and J gave up 5 bases, with 8 bases separating them. This CDR3 spans 12 amino acids. The CDR3: CASSSRSETQYF. The CDR3 coding sequence is TGTGCCAGCAGTTCAAGAAGCGAGACCCAGTACTTC. Together with reference TRBV28 and TRBJ2-5, the CDR3 gives the full variable domain: DVKVTQSSRYLVKRTGEKVFLECVQDMDHENMFWYRQDPGLGLRLIYFSYDVKMKEKGDIPEGYSVSREKKERFSLILESASTNQTSMYLCASSSRSETQYFGPGTRLLVL.

J is TRBJ2-3 and V is TRBV5-1, with D maybe TRBD2 (6 bases). There are 14 residues in the CDR3. Trimming removed 2 bases at V and 2 bases at J, with 9 bases between. Germline CDR1 is SGHRS and CDR2 is YFSETQ. The CDR3 spells CASSFERVTDTQYF. CDR3 bases: TGCGCCAGCAGCTTCGAGCGGGTCACAGATACGCAGTATTTT.

The gene calls are TRBV18 and TRBJ2-4; possible D gene TRBD2, 6 bases. From germline, CDR1 is KGHSH and CDR2 LQKENI. The CDR3 has 15 residues. V was trimmed by 3 bases and J by 9 bases, leaving 18 bases between them. The CDR3 here is CASSPPGTPNPIQYF. In DNA form, the CDR3 reads TGTGCCAGCTCACCGCCCGGGACTCCCAACCCCATTCAGTACTTC.

This chain joins TRBV11-3 and TRBJ2-5; D is ambiguous. Trimming removed 1 base from V and 2 bases from J, with 14 bases in between. The CDR3 loop spans 16 amino acids. Looked up from germline, CDR1 is SGHNT and CDR2 is YENEEA. The CDR3 DNA follows: TGTGCCAGCAGCTTAGGCGGAAGGGTGGGGCAAGAGACCCAGTACTTC. Translating it yields CASSLGGRVGQETQYF.